The 30 T cell receptor beta chains listed next were all sequenced from one sample in a study of blood T cell repertoires in COVID-19. Repertoires were generated with immunoSEQ multiplex PCR, while TCRdb's copy carries only in-frame clones and drops some. There are 280,000 or so clones in the sample; 65% to 90% occur only once, and about 14% lies in the top ten. The material sequenced was peripheral blood. Every receptor here comes from a human donor in a cohort sampled during active COVID-19.

The V gene is TRBV6-1, the J gene TRBJ2-2; D is ambiguous. The CDR3 length is 14 residues. Germline V gene lookup returns CDR1 MNHNS and CDR2 SASEGT. V lost 2 bases and J lost 1, with 5 bases in between. In nucleotides, the CDR3 is TGTGCCAGCAGTGAAATTAGGAACACCGGGGAGCTGTTTTTT. It is translated as CASSEIRNTGELFF.

The J gene is TRBJ1-5, the V gene TRBV7-8; D possibly corresponds to TRBD1 (6 bases). CDR3 length: 15 residues. The germline V gene has CDR1 SGHVS and CDR2 FQNEAQ. V lost 2 bases and J lost 4, with 12 bases in between. CDR3 DNA sequence: TGTGCCAGCAGCTTAATGGGACAACTGAATCAGCCCCAGCATTTT. Translation: CASSLMGQLNQPQHF.

The V and J genes are TRBV2 and TRBJ2-2, with 7 bases lining up with TRBD1. The length of the CDR3 is 14 residues. CDR1 SNHLY and CDR2 FYNNEI come from the germline V gene. With V trimmed by 8 bases and J by 1 base, 4 bases remained unmatched. This chain's CDR3 is CASVRTGNTGELFF. CDR3 sequence (DNA): TGTGCCAGCGTCAGGACAGGGAACACCGGGGAGCTGTTTTTT. Together with reference TRBV2 and TRBJ2-2, the CDR3 gives the full variable domain: EPEVTQTPSHQVTQMGQEVILRCVPISNHLYFYWYRQILGQKVEFLVSFYNNEISEKSEIFDDQFSVERPDGSNFTLKIRSTKLEDSAMYFCASVRTGNTGELFFGEGSRLTVL.

V and J are TRBV7-9 and TRBJ2-7, with 9 bases aligning to TRBD2. Germline V gene lookup returns CDR1 SEHNR and CDR2 FQNEAQ (reference sequence). This CDR3 contains 15 residues. V dropped 2 bases and J dropped 2; count of bases not matched to a gene: 4. CDR3 DNA: TGTGCCAGCAGCTTACACGGCGGGAGGGCCTACGAGCAGTACTTC. Protein sequence: CASSLHGGRAYEQYF. The variable domain in full, completed from reference TRBV7-9 and TRBJ2-7, reads DTGVSQNPRHKITKRGQNVTFRCDPISEHNRLYWYRQTLGQGPEFLTYFQNEAQLEKSRLLSDRFSAERPKGSFSTLEIQRTEQGDSAMYLCASSLHGGRAYEQYFGPGTRLTVT.

J is TRBJ1-4 and V is TRBV4-3; maybe TRBD1 (5 bases). From germline, CDR1 is LGHNA and CDR2 YSLEER. V lost 0 bases and J 10 bases, leaving 15 bases between the germline ends. This CDR3 is 15 amino acids long. CDR3 loop: CASSQDIGWGGKLFF. As DNA, the CDR3 is TGCGCCAGCAGCCAAGATATTGGGTGGGGGGGAAAACTGTTTTTT.

This clone appeared a single time. V gene TRBV3-1 (or the pseudogene TRBV3-2) combines with J gene TRBJ2-3; maybe TRBD1 (6 bases). V was cut by 6 bases and J by 1 base, with 14 bases left in between. Germline CDR1 and CDR2: LGHDT and YNNKEL (reference sequence). CDR3 length: 15 amino acids. The CDR3 DNA is TGTGCCAGCAGTGGGGGCCGTCGGGGCACAGATACGCAGTATTTT. Translating it yields CASSGGRRGTDTQYF.

CDR3 sequence reads: CASSQDLGQGVETQYF. The CDR3 DNA follows: TGTGCCAGCAGCCAAGATCTTGGACAGGGGGTAGAGACCCAGTACTTC. The chain joins TRBV4-2 to TRBJ2-5; 10 bases are shared with TRBD1. Germline trimming cut 0 bases from V and 4 bases from J; bases unmatched to any gene: 5. The V gene's germline CDR1 is LGHNA and CDR2 YNFKEQ. The CDR3 covers 16 residues.

This chain connects TRBV7-8 to TRBJ2-7, with D perhaps TRBD1 (7 bases). V was trimmed by 1 base and J by 4 bases, leaving 14 bases between them. Per germline, CDR1 SGHVS and CDR2 FQNEAQ. The CDR3 is made up of 15 amino acids. In DNA, the CDR3 is TGTGCCAGCAGCTTAGGCGGGACAGCACTGTACGAGCAGTACTTC. It codes for CASSLGGTALYEQYF.

V usage is TRBV7-9 and J usage is TRBJ1-1, with D hard to call. The CDR3 loop spans 12 amino acids. The germline V gene encodes CDR1 SEHNR and CDR2 FQNEAQ (reference sequence). The germline V and J ends were trimmed by 1 base and 7 bases, with 7 bases remaining between them. The CDR3: CASSLVPYEAFF. CDR3 DNA sequence: TGTGCCAGCAGCTTAGTCCCCTATGAAGCTTTCTTT. The full variable domain, completed using reference TRBV7-9 and TRBJ1-1, is DTGVSQNPRHKITKRGQNVTFRCDPISEHNRLYWYRQTLGQGPEFLTYFQNEAQLEKSRLLSDRFSAERPKGSFSTLEIQRTEQGDSAMYLCASSLVPYEAFFGQGTRLTVV.

V and J are TRBV24-1 and TRBJ2-1, with D possibly matching TRBD1 (6 bases). The CDR3 consists of 15 residues. V lost 4 bases and J 5 bases, leaving 14 bases between the germline ends. The germline gives CDR1 KGHDR, CDR2 SFDVKD. This chain's CDR3 is CATSDPRQVNNEQFF. CDR3 nucleotide sequence: TGTGCCACCAGTGACCCCCGACAGGTTAACAATGAGCAGTTCTTC.

V is TRBV5-8 and J is TRBJ1-5; D is ambiguous. V lost 0 bases and J lost 7, with 14 bases in between. The CDR3 covers 15 residues. Germline V gene data show CDR1 as SGHTS and CDR2 as YDEGEE. CDR3 residues: CASSLEVVRRQPQHF. Here the CDR3 DNA reads TGTGCCAGCAGCTTGGAGGTGGTACGGCGGCAGCCCCAGCATTTT.

The gene calls are TRBV19 and TRBJ2-3; TRBD1 matches at 7 bases. This CDR3 has 12 amino acids. The V segment lost 9 bases and the J segment 4 bases; nucleotides outside the gene matches: 4. Per germline, CDR1 LNHDA and CDR2 SQIVND (reference sequence). The CDR3 sequence is CASSQGADTQYF. The CDR3 nucleotides are TGTGCCAGCTCGCAGGGGGCAGATACGCAGTATTTT.

The chain carries TRBV5-1 and TRBJ2-1; 10 bases agree with TRBD2. Trimming cost V 0 bases and J 7 bases; bases outside gene matches: 1. The CDR3 is 14 amino acids. The germline V gene has CDR1 SGHRS and CDR2 YFSETQ. CDR3 in amino acids: CASSLDSGRNEQFF. Here the CDR3 DNA reads TGCGCCAGCAGCTTGGATAGCGGGAGGAATGAGCAGTTCTTC. The full variable domain, its missing parts supplied by reference TRBV5-1 and TRBJ2-1, is KAGVTQTPRYLIKTRGQQVTLSCSPISGHRSVSWYQQTPGQGLQFLFEYFSETQRNKGNFPGRFSGRQFSNSRSEMNVSTLELGDSALYLCASSLDSGRNEQFFGPGTRLTVL.

V is TRBV6-5 and J is TRBJ1-1, with no clear D. The V gene lost 0 bases and the J gene lost 8 bases, with 10 bases spanning the gap. The CDR3 contains 13 residues. Germline V gene sequence: CDR1 MNHEY, CDR2 SVGAGI. The CDR3 loop reads CASSYSHLAEAFF. The CDR3 DNA sequence: TGTGCCAGCAGTTACTCCCATCTGGCCGAAGCTTTCTTT.

The chain combines TRBV6-1 with TRBJ1-2; D perhaps matches TRBD1 (6 bases). CDR3 length equals 14 residues. V lost 2 bases and J 6 bases, leaving 13 bases between the germline ends. CDR1 is MNHNS and CDR2 is SASEGT in the germline V gene. The DNA of the CDR3 is TGTGCCAGCAGTGAACAGGGGCTGGGGGATGGCTACACCTTC. Encoded protein: CASSEQGLGDGYTF.

This chain links TRBV2 with TRBJ1-4, with 10 bases fitting TRBD1. J gave up 12 bases and V 2 bases, and 9 bases lay outside the gene matches. This CDR3 contains 15 residues. Looked up from germline, CDR1 is SNHLY and CDR2 is FYNNEI. The chain's CDR3 is CASSESRTGGEQLFF. The DNA of the CDR3 is TGTGCCAGCAGTGAATCGAGGACAGGGGGGGAACAACTGTTTTTT.

The chain has TRBV12-3 or TRBV12-4 and TRBJ1-6; 11 bases agree with TRBD1. V trimming: 3 bases; J trimming: 11 bases; junction bases outside the gene matches: 0. The CDR3 length is 13 residues. The CDR3 reads CASSLGQGAPLHF. CDR3 sequence (DNA): TGTGCCAGCAGTTTGGGACAGGGGGCACCCCTCCACTTT.

This clone turned up a few times. This chain joins TRBV13 and TRBJ2-1; a possible D gene is TRBD1 (6 bases). This CDR3 contains 14 residues. In germline, CDR1 is PRHDT, CDR2 FYEKMQ (reference sequence). V gave up 5 bases and J gave up 3 bases, with 11 bases separating them. The CDR3: CASSRDILYNEQFF. CDR3 coding DNA: TGTGCCAGCAGCCGGGACATACTCTACAATGAGCAGTTCTTC.

The CDR3: CASSVAGQSYNEQFF. In nucleotides, the CDR3 is TGTGCCAGCAGCGTTGCGGGGCAATCCTACAATGAGCAGTTCTTC. The chain is built from TRBV9 and TRBJ2-1; D is possibly TRBD2 (6 bases). The CDR3 sequence is 15 residues long. Germline V lookup: CDR1 SGDLS, CDR2 YYNGEE. The V gene lost 2 bases and the J gene lost 1 base, with 10 bases spanning the gap. Filled out from reference TRBV9 and TRBJ2-1, the complete variable domain reads DSGVTQTPKHLITATGQRVTLRCSPRSGDLSVYWYQQSLDQGLQFLIQYYNGEERAKGNILERFSAQQFPDLHSELNLSSLELGDSALYFCASSVAGQSYNEQFFGPGTRLTVL.

The table lists this clone with a count of one. The chain links TRBV5-1 to TRBJ2-1, with 9 positions matching TRBD1. The CDR3 contains 17 residues. V dropped 1 base and J dropped 4; count of bases not matched to a gene: 9. Germline assignment: CDR1 SGHRS and CDR2 YFSETQ. CDR3 DNA sequence: TGCGCCAGCAGCTTGAATGCTGGGACAGGGTCATACAATGAGCAGTTCTTC. It yields the protein CASSLNAGTGSYNEQFF.

The chain joins TRBV7-9 to TRBJ2-1; D may be TRBD2 (5 bases). The CDR3 sequence is 14 residues long. Trimming pared 4 bases from V and 7 bases from J, leaving 14 bases between. The germline CDR1 and CDR2 sequences are SEHNR and FQNEAQ (reference sequence). For the CDR3, the DNA is TGTGCCAGCAGCTACTTAGTAGCGCCTAATGAGCAGTTCTTC. The encoded protein is CASSYLVAPNEQFF.

The CDR3: CASTVSAGNTEAFF. The CDR3 nucleotides are TGTGCCAGCACCGTCTCCGCGGGGAACACTGAAGCTTTCTTT. The chain links TRBV6-6 to TRBJ1-1; D gene ambiguous. CDR3 length equals 14 residues. Trimming cost V 7 bases and J 1 base, with 13 bases left between them. Germline lookup yields CDR1 MNHNY and CDR2 SVGAGI (reference sequence).

The chain employs TRBV24-1 and TRBJ2-7, with a possible D match to TRBD1 (5 bases). Germline V gene data show CDR1 as KGHDR and CDR2 as SFDVKD. The CDR3 runs 13 residues. The ends were cut back, 0 bases at V and 5 bases at J, with 7 bases in the middle. This CDR3 reads CATSDLRRDEQYF. The CDR3 nucleotides are TGTGCCACCAGTGATTTGCGCAGGGACGAGCAGTACTTC.

This chain links TRBV29-1 with TRBJ2-1; 13 bases map to TRBD2. The V gene's germline CDR1 is SQVTM and CDR2 ANQGSEA. This CDR3 is built from 18 residues. J gave up 0 bases and V 3 bases, and 8 bases lay outside the gene matches. CDR3 nucleotide sequence: TGCAGCGTTGATGAACTAGCGGGAGGGAGGAGCTCCTACAATGAGCAGTTCTTC. It yields the protein CSVDELAGGRSSYNEQFF.

The chain is built from TRBV27 and TRBJ1-1, with D unclear. This CDR3 contains 15 residues. Trimming cost V 2 bases and J 2 bases, with 12 bases left between them. Germline CDR1 is MNHEY and CDR2 is SMNVEV (reference sequence). The CDR3 DNA reads as TGTGCCAGCAGTTTAGGATCGGGGTTAAACACTGAAGCTTTCTTT. Its protein is CASSLGSGLNTEAFF.

The V and J genes are TRBV25-1 and TRBJ2-7, with a weak D call TRBD2 (5 bases). The CDR3 extends over 15 amino acids. Trimming removed 3 bases from V and 2 bases from J, with 14 bases in between. The germline V gene encodes CDR1 MGHDK and CDR2 SYGVNS. The CDR3 nucleotides are TGTGCCAGCAGTGATCGGCAGGTGGGAGCCTACGAGCAGTACTTC. As protein: CASSDRQVGAYEQYF.

The chain couples TRBV7-2 to TRBJ1-2; D is ambiguous. CDR1 SGHTA and CDR2 FQGNSA come from the germline V gene. The CDR3 runs 13 residues. Between the trimmed V and J ends, which lost 4 bases and 2 bases, there was a span of 8 bases. The CDR3 DNA follows: TGTGCCAGCAGCTACACACAAAACTATGGCTACACCTTC. This sequence encodes CASSYTQNYGYTF.

This chain links TRBV25-1 with TRBJ1-5, with D perhaps matching TRBD1 (6 bases). From germline, CDR1 is MGHDK and CDR2 SYGVNS. This CDR3 contains 14 residues. Trimming removed 3 bases from V and 4 bases from J, with 10 bases in between. DNA of the CDR3: TGTGCCAGCAGTGACGCCAGGGGTAATCAGCCCCAGCATTTT. Translated, it gives CASSDARGNQPQHF.

This sequence joins TRBV3-1 (or the pseudogene TRBV3-2) and TRBJ2-7; 8 positions match TRBD1. V was clipped by 1 base and J by 13 bases; unmatched bases: 9. This CDR3 spans 13 amino acids. CDR1 and CDR2 (germline): LGHDT, YNNKEL (reference sequence). The CDR3 protein is CASSQGRGDRQYF. The CDR3 coding sequence is TGTGCCAGCAGCCAAGGTCGTGGGGACAGGCAATACTTC.

The J gene is TRBJ2-3, the V gene TRBV2, with TRBD2 identical over 14 bases. Germline-derived CDR1 and CDR2 are SNHLY and FYNNEI. V lost 5 bases and J lost 2; bases outside the gene matches: 18. The CDR3 has 21 amino acids. CDR3 bases: TGTGCCAGCAGTTATTGGCAGACCGGGACTAGCGGGAGAGGGGCCACAGATACGCAGTATTTT. This gives the protein CASSYWQTGTSGRGATDTQYF. Variable domain in full (rest from reference TRBV2 and TRBJ2-3): EPEVTQTPSHQVTQMGQEVILRCVPISNHLYFYWYRQILGQKVEFLVSFYNNEISEKSEIFDDQFSVERPDGSNFTLKIRSTKLEDSAMYFCASSYWQTGTSGRGATDTQYFGPGTRLTVL.